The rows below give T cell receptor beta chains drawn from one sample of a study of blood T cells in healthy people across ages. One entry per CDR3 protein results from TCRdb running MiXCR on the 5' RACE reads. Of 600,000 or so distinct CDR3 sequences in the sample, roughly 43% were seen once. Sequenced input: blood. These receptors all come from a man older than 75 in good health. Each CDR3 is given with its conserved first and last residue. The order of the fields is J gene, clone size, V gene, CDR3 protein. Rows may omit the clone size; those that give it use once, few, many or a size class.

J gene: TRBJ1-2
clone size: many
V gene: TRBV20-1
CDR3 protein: CSARDRAYGYTF

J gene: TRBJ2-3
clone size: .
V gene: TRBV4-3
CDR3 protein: CASSQEWGADTQYF

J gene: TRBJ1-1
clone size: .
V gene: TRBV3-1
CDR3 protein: CASSQWDTEAFF

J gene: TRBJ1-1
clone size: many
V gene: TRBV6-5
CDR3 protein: CASSYGFRGAMNTEAFF

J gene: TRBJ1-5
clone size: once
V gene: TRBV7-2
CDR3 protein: CASSSSDRDHQPQHF

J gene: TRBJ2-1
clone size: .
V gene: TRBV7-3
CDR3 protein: CASSPTRGTSGDYKEQFF

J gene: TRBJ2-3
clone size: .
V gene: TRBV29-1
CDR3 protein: CSVRGAGLTDTQYF

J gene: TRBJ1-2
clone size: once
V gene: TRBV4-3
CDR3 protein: CASSQSPGDRPYTF

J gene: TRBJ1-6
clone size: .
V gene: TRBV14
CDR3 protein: CASSQGRQSSYNSPLHF

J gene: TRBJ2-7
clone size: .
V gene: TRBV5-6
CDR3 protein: CASTHSGARYEQYF

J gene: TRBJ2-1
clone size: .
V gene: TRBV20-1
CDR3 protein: CSAQSGTAYNEQFF

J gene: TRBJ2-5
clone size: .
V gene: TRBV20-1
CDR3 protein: CSAKGTSGNQETQYF

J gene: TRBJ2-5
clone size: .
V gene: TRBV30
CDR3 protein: CAGSLGKETQYF

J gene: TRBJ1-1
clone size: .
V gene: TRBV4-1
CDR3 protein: CASSLNGQGTTEAFF

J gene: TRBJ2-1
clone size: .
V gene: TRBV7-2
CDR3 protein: CASSLARREGVSEQFF

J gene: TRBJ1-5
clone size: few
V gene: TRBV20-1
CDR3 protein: CSASITGNQPQHF

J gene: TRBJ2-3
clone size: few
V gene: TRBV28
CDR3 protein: CASSSAGGRADTQYF

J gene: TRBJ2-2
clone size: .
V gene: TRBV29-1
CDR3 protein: CSALGLLNTGELFF

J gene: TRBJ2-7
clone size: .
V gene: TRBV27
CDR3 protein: CASSLSPKTSYEQYF

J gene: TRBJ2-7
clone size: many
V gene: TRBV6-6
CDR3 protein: CASSNRDAKNIYEQYF

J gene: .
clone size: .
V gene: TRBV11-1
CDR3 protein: CASSTKGSYNEQYF

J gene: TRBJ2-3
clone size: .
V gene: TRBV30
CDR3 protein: CAWSVRRASTDTQYF

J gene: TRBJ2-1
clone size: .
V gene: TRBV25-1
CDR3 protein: CASRSRTGVGNEQFF

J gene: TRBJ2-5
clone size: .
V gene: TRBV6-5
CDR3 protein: CANSRTGYQGTQYF

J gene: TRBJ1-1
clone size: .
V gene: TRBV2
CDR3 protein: CASSGQGSTEAFF

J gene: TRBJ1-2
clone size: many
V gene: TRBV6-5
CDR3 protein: CASSYRATGVIHGYTF

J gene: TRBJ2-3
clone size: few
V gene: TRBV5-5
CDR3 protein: CASTDLTDTQYF

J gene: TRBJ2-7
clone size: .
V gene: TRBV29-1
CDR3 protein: CSVRDRGYGEQYF

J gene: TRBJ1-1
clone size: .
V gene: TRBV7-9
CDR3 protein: CASSLRGTKNTEAFF

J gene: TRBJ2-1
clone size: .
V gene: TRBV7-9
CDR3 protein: CASSLIAGQGPHNEQFF

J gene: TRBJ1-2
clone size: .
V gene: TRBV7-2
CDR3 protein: CASSQNYNYGYTF

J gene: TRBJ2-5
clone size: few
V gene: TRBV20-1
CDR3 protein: CSAPLTGRSETQYF

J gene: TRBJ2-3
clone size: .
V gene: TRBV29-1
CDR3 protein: CSETGRTDTQYF

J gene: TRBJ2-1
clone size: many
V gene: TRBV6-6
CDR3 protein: CASTQGGPFNEQFF

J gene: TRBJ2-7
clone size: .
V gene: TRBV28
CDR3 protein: CASSKSGSTYEQYF

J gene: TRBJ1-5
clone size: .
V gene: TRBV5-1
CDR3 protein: CASRASSSEEPQHF

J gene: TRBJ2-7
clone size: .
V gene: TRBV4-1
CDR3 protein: CASSQGPSGISYEQYF

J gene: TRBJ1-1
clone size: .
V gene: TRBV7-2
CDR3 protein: CATAFSGGNTEAFF

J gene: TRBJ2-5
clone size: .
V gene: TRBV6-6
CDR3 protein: CASSHVRGLETQYF

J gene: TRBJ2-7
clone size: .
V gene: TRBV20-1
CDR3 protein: CSARKGAGAYEQYF

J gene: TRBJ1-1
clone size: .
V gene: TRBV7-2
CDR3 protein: CASSPVLNPNTEAFF

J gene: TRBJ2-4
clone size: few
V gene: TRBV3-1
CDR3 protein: CASSQDPGQPRYF

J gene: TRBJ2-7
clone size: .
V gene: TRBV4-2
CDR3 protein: CASSQVAGLAGGPYEQYF

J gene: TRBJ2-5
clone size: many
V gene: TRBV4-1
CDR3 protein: CASSQDPTGANQETQYF

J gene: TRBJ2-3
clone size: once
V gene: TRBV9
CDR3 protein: CASSVEFGGPTDTQYF

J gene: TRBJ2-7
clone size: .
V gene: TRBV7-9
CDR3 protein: CASSSSRQGARYEQYF

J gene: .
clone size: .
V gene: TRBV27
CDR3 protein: CASSPLAGVGETQYF